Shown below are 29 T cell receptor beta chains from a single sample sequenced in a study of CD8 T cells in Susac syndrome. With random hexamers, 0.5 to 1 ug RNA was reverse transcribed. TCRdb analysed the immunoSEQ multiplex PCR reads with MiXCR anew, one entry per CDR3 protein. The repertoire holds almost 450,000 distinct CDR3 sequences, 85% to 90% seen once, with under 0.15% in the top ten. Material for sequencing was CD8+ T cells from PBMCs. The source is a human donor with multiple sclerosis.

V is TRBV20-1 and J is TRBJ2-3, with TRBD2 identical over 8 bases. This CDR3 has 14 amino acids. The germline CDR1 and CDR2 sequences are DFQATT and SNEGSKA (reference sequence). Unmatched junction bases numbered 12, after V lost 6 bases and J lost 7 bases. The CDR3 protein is CSAPIKGLGYTQYF. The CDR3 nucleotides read TGCAGTGCCCCGATAAAGGGACTAGGTTATACGCAGTATTTT.

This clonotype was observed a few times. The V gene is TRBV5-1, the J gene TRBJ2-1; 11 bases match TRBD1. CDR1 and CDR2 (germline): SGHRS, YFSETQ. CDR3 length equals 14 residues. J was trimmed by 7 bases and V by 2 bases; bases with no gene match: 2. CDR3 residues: CASSFGTGGNEQFF. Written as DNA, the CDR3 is TGCGCCAGCAGCTTTGGGACAGGGGGTAATGAGCAGTTCTTC.

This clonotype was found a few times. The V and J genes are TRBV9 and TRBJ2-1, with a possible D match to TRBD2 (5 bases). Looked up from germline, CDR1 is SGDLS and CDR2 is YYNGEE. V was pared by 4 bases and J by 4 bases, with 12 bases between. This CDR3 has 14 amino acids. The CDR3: CASSPRTEYNEQFF. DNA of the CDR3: TGTGCCAGCAGCCCTCGGACTGAGTACAATGAGCAGTTCTTC.

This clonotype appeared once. CDR3 coding DNA: TGCAGTGCGAATACACGCGGTAGGCCCTTGAATGAGCAGTTCTTC. Amino acid sequence: CSANTRGRPLNEQFF. The rearrangement links TRBV20-1 to TRBJ2-1; D unresolved. This CDR3 contains 15 residues. Trimming removed 6 bases from V and 7 bases from J, with 22 bases in between. Germline values: CDR1 DFQATT, CDR2 SNEGSKA (reference sequence).

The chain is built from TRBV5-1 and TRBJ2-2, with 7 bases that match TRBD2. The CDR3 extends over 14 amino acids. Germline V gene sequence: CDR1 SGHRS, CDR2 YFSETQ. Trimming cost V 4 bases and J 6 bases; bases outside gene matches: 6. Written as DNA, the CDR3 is TGCGCCAGCAGCCTAGCGGAACCAGCCGGGGAGCTGTTTTTT. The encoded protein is CASSLAEPAGELFF.

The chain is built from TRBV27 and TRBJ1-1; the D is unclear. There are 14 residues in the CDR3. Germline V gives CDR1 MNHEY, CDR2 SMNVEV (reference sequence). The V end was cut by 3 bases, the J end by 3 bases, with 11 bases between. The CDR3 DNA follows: TGTGCCAGCAGTTTGTCGTATCTGGACACTGAAGCTTTCTTT. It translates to CASSLSYLDTEAFF.

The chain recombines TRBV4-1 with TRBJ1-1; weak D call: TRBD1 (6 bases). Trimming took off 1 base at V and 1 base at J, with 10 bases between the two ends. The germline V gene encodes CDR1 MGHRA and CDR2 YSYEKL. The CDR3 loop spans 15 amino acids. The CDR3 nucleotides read TGCGCCAGCAGCCAAGGTAGGGGGACGAACACTGAAGCTTTCTTT. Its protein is CASSQGRGTNTEAFF.

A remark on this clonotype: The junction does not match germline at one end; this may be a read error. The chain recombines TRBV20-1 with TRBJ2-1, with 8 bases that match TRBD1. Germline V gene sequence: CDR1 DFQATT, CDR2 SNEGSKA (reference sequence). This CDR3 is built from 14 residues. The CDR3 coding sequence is TGCAGTGCTCCAGGGGGCGTCTCCCACAATGAGCAGTTCTTC. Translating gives CSAPGGVSHNEQFF.

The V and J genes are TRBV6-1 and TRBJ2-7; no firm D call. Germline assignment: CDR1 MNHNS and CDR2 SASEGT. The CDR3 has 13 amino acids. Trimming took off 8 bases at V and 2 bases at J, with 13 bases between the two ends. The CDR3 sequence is CASGPGPTYEQYF. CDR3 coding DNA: TGTGCCAGCGGCCCAGGCCCTACCTACGAGCAGTACTTC.

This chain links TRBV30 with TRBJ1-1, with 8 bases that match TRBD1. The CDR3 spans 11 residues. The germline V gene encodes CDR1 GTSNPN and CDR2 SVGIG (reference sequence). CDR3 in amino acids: CAMTGDTEAFF. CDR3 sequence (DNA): TGTGCGATGACAGGGGACACTGAAGCTTTCTTT. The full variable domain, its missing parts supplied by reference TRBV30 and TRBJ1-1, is SQTIHQWPATLVQPVGSPLSLECTVEGTSNPNLYWYRQAAGRGLQLLFYSVGIGQISSEVPQNLSASRPQDRQFILSSKKLLLSDSGFYLCAMTGDTEAFFGQGTRLTVV.

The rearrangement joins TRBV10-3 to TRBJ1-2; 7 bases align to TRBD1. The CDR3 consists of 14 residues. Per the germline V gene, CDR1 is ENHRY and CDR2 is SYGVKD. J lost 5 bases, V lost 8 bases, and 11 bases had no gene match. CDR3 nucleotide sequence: TGTGCCATCCGGCTGGGGACAGCTTCATATGGCTACACCTTC. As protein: CAIRLGTASYGYTF.

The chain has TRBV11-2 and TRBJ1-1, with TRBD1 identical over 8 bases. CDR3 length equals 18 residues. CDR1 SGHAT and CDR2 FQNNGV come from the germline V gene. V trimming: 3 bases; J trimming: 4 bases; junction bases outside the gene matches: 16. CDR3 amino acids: CASSFWALAGGAGTEAFF. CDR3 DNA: TGTGCCAGCAGCTTTTGGGCCTTGGCAGGGGGCGCGGGCACTGAAGCTTTCTTT.

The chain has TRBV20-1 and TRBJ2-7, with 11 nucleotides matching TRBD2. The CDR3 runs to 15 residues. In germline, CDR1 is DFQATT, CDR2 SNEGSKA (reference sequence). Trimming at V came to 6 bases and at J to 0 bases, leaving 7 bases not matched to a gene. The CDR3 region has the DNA TGCAGTGCGTCGGGACTAGCGGAATTCTCCTACGAGCAGTACTTC. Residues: CSASGLAEFSYEQYF.

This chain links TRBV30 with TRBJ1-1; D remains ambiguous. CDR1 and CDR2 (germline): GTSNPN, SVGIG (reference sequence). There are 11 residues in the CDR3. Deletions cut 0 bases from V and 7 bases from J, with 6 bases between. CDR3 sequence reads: CAWSVGVEAFF. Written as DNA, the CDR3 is TGTGCCTGGAGTGTTGGCGTTGAAGCTTTCTTT.

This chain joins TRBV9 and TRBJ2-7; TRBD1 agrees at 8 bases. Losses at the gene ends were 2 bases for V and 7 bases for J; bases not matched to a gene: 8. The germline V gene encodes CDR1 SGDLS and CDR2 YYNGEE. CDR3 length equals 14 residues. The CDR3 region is CASSVTGALEEQYF. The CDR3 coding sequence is TGTGCCAGCAGCGTGACAGGGGCGTTGGAAGAGCAGTACTTC.

The CDR3 is CASSFDIGVSEQYF. The DNA of the CDR3 is TGTGCCAGCAGTTTTGATATAGGGGTGAGCGAGCAGTACTTC. The J gene is TRBJ2-7, the V gene TRBV12-3 or TRBV12-4, with D possibly TRBD1 on 5 matching bases. The CDR3 has 14 residues. Trimming pared 3 bases from V and 6 bases from J, leaving 15 bases between.

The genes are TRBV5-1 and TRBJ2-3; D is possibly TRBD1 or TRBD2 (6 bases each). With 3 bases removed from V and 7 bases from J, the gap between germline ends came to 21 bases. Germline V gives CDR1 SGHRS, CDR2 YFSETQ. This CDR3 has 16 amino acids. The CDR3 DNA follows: TGCGCCAGCAGCTCGGAACGGGGGCGGGACATATATACGCAGTATTTT. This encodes CASSSERGRDIYTQYF. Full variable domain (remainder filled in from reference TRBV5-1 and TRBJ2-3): KAGVTQTPRYLIKTRGQQVTLSCSPISGHRSVSWYQQTPGQGLQFLFEYFSETQRNKGNFPGRFSGRQFSNSRSEMNVSTLELGDSALYLCASSSERGRDIYTQYFGPGTRLTVL.

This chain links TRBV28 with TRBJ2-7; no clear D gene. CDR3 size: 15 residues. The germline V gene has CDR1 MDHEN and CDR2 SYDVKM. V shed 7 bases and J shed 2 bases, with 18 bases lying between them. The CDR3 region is CASTTGSEFTYEQYF. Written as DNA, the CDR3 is TGTGCCAGCACCACCGGCAGCGAATTTACCTACGAGCAGTACTTC. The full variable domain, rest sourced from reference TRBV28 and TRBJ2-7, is DVKVTQSSRYLVKRTGEKVFLECVQDMDHENMFWYRQDPGLGLRLIYFSYDVKMKEKGDIPEGYSVSREKKERFSLILESASTNQTSMYLCASTTGSEFTYEQYFGPGTRLTVT.

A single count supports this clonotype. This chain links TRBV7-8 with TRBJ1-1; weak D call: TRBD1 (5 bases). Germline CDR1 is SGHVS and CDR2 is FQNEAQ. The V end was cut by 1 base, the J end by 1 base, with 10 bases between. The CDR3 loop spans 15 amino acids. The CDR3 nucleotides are TGTGCCAGCAGCTTAGAGGCAGGGTGGAACACTGAAGCTTTCTTT. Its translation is CASSLEAGWNTEAFF. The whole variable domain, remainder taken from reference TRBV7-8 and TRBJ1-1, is GAGVSQSPRYKVAKRGQDVALRCDPISGHVSLFWYQQALGQGPEFLTYFQNEAQLDKSGLPSDRFFAERPEGSVSTLKIQRTQQEDSAVYLCASSLEAGWNTEAFFGQGTRLTVV.

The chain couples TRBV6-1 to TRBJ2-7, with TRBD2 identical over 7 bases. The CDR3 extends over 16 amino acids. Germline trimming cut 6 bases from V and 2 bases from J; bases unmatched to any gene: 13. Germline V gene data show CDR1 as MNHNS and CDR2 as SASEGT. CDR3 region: CASSPSLAASTYEQYF. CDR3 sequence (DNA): TGTGCCAGCAGCCCCTCGCTAGCGGCATCAACCTACGAGCAGTACTTC.

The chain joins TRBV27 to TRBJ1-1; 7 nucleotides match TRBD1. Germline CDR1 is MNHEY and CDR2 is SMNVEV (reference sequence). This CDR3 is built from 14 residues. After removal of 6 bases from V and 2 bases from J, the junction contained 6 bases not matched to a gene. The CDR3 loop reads CASSRTGDNTEAFF. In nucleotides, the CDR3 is TGTGCCAGCAGCCGGACAGGCGACAACACTGAAGCTTTCTTT.

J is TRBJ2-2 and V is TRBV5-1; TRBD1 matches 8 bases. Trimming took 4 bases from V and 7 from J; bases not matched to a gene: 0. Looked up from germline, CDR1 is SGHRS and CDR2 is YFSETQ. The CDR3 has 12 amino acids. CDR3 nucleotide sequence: TGCGCCAGCAGCGACAGGGGCGGGGAGCTGTTTTTT. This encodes CASSDRGGELFF.

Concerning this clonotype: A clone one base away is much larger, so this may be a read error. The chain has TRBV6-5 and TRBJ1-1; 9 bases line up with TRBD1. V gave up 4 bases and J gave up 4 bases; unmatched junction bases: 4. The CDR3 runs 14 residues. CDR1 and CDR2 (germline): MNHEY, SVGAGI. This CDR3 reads CASSSGTGITEAFF. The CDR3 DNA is TGTGCCAGCAGTTCCGGGACAGGGATCACTGAAGCTTTCTTT.

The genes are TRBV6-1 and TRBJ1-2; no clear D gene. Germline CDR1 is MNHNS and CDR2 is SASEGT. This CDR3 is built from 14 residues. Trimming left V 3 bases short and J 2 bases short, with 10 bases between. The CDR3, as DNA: TGTGCCAGCAGTGAGCAGGTATTGAACTATGGCTACACCTTC. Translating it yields CASSEQVLNYGYTF.

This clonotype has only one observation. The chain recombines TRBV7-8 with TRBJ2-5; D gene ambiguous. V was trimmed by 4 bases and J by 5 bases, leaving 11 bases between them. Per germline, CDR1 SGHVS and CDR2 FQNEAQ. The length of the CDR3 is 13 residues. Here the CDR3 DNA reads TGTGCCAGCAGCTCACCTATGGTGGAGACCCAGTACTTC. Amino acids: CASSSPMVETQYF.

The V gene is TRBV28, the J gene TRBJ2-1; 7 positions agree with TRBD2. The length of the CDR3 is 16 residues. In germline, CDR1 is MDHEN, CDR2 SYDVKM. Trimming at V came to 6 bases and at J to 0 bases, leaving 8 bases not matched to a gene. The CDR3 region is CASRSKREHSYNEQFF. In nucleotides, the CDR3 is TGTGCCAGCAGGTCTAAGCGGGAACACTCCTACAATGAGCAGTTCTTC.

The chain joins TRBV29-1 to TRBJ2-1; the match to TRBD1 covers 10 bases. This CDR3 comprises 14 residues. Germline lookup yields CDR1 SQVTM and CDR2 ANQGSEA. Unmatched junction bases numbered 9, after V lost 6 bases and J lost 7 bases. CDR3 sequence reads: CSVRNPGQGNEQFF. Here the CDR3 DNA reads TGCAGCGTCAGGAACCCGGGACAGGGGAATGAGCAGTTCTTC.

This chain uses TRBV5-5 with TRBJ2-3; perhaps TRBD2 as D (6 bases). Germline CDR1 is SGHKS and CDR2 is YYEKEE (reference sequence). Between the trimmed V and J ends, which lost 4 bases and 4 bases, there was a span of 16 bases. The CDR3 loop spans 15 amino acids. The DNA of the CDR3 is TGTGCCAGCAGCGCATACCGGGAGTTTGCAGATACGCAGTATTTT. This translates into CASSAYREFADTQYF.

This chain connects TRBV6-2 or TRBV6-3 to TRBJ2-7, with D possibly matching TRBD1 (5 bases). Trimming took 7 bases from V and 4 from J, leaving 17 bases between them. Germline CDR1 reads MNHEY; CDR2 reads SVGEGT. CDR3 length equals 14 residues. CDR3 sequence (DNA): TGTGCCAGCAAAAAGGGCAGGGTTGCGTACGAGCAGTACTTC. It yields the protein CASKKGRVAYEQYF.